The 31 T cell receptor beta chains below come from one sample, sequenced in a study of cytomegalovirus exposure and HLA in healthy donors. The study ran its PCR with 60 Vbeta and 13 Jbeta primers. Clones were read by immunoSEQ multiplex PCR, and TCRdb kept only the in-frame ones, dropping some. The sample yields about 150,000 clones, approximately 71% seen once. Sample: PBMCs. The receptors shown here come from a man in his thirties or forties in good health and CMV-seropositive.

This clone turned up a few times. The genes are TRBV11-2 and TRBJ1-1; unclear D gene. CDR1 and CDR2 (germline): SGHAT, FQNNGV. The CDR3 length is 16 residues. Trimming left V 5 bases short and J 1 base short, with 17 bases between. This CDR3 reads CASSPRVYGPNTEAFF. The CDR3 DNA sequence: TGTGCCAGCAGCCCCCGTGTCTATGGTCCGAACACTGAAGCTTTCTTT.

V and J are TRBV7-5 and TRBJ1-1. TRBV7-5 is a recognized pseudogene. The CDR3 spans 18 residues. CDR3 coding DNA: TGTGTCAGAACCACCTGTTCCCCCAGGAGGCAGACGAACACTGAAGCTTTCTTT. It codes for CVRTTCSPRRQTNTEAFF.

This chain uses TRBV19 with TRBJ2-7, with 8 bases fitting TRBD1. V was pared by 3 bases and J by 4 bases, with 5 bases of the junction left unmatched. Germline CDR1 reads LNHDA; CDR2 reads SQIVND (reference sequence). CDR3 size: 14 residues. The DNA for the CDR3 is TGTGCCAGTAGTATGGACAGGGAGGATTACGAGCAGTACTTC. Translated: CASSMDREDYEQYF.

The chain joins TRBV5-4 to TRBJ2-1; 10 bases are a match to TRBD2. Looked up from germline, CDR1 is SGHNT and CDR2 is YYREEE (reference sequence). The CDR3 sequence is 16 residues long. V lost 4 bases to trimming and J lost 8 bases; unmatched junction nucleotides: 12. The CDR3 coding sequence is TGTGCCAGCAGCCCCATGAAAGCGGGAGGGCCTGATGAGCAGTTCTTC. Protein product: CASSPMKAGGPDEQFF.

The rearrangement joins TRBV27 to TRBJ2-1, with 7 bases that match TRBD2. The V and J ends lost 4 bases and 12 bases, in that order; junction bases with no gene match: 9. The CDR3 covers 13 residues. Germline V lookup: CDR1 MNHEY, CDR2 SMNVEV (reference sequence). CDR3 coding DNA: TGTGCCAGCAGTTCGCCTGCGGGAGTTGGGCAGTTCTTC. Protein product: CASSSPAGVGQFF.

This sequence joins TRBV5-1 and TRBJ2-1, with 10 bases fitting TRBD1. Germline V gene sequence: CDR1 SGHRS, CDR2 YFSETQ. J was trimmed by 7 bases and V by 0 bases; bases with no gene match: 4. CDR3 length equals 15 residues. The CDR3 sequence: CASSLAGTGANEQFF. The CDR3 nucleotides read TGCGCCAGCAGCTTGGCTGGGACAGGGGCGAATGAGCAGTTCTTC.

This clone was recorded only once. Additional DNA sequences in this sample encode the identical CDR3. J is TRBJ2-5 and V is TRBV5-1; tentatively, D is TRBD2 (5 bases). Germline loops: CDR1 SGHRS, CDR2 YFSETQ. The ends were cut back, 4 bases at V and 5 bases at J, with 15 bases in the middle. The CDR3 has 14 amino acids. CDR3 loop: CASSLAFEPETQYF. The DNA for the CDR3 is TGCGCCAGCAGCCTAGCTTTCGAGCCGGAGACCCAGTACTTC.

J is TRBJ1-1 and V is TRBV6-5; 7 nucleotides align to TRBD1. Per germline, CDR1 MNHEY and CDR2 SVGAGI. This CDR3 contains 15 residues. The V segment lost 3 bases and the J segment 5 bases; nucleotides outside the gene matches: 9. CDR3 bases: TGTGCCAGCAGTTATTTCAGGACAGGATGGACTGAAGCTTTCTTT. As protein: CASSYFRTGWTEAFF.

Turning to this clone: At one end the junction does not follow the germline gene, possibly because of a read error. The rearrangement joins TRBV11-2 to TRBJ2-4, with TRBD2 matching over 7 bases. This CDR3 spans 12 amino acids. Germline assignment: CDR1 SGHAT and CDR2 FQNNGV. This CDR3 is CASSRGEGGPTF. As DNA, the CDR3 is TGTGCCAGCAGCCGGGGGGAGGGAGGGCCGACTTTC.

The chain's CDR3 is CASRGGDYGYTF. The CDR3, as DNA: TGTGCCAGCAGGGGGGGAGACTATGGCTACACCTTC. The chain couples TRBV27 to TRBJ1-2, with D maybe TRBD1 (5 bases). Trimming removed 6 bases at V and 3 bases at J, with 8 bases between. This CDR3 is 12 amino acids long. Germline values: CDR1 MNHEY, CDR2 SMNVEV (reference sequence).

The rearrangement links TRBV10-1 to TRBJ2-5; D possibly corresponds to TRBD2 (6 bases). The CDR3 spans 13 residues. The V and J ends lost 5 bases and 11 bases respectively, with 18 bases between them. Germline CDR1 WNHNN, CDR2 SYGVQD (reference sequence). Here the CDR3 DNA reads TGCGCCAGCAGTTCCATCACATCGGGGGAGCAGTACTTC. It specifies CASSSITSGEQYF.

This chain joins TRBV7-9 and TRBJ2-3; 9 bases align to TRBD2. The CDR3 has 13 amino acids. Germline V gene lookup returns CDR1 SEHNR and CDR2 FQNEAQ (reference sequence). V lost 5 bases, J lost 6 bases, and 3 bases stayed unmatched. CDR3 bases: TGTGCCAGCAGCGTGCGGGGGGGGGATACGCAGTATTTT. Protein: CASSVRGGDTQYF.

The V gene is TRBV9, the J gene TRBJ2-7, with 12 positions matching TRBD2. From germline, CDR1 is SGDLS and CDR2 YYNGEE. The V and J ends lost 3 bases and 7 bases, in that order; junction bases with no gene match: 20. The CDR3 runs 19 residues. Written as DNA, the CDR3 is TGTGCCAGCAGCGGTGGACTTAGTCGGTCTAGCGGGAGGGCGGAGGAGCAGTACTTC. Protein: CASSGGLSRSSGRAEEQYF.

The chain couples TRBV29-1 to TRBJ2-1, with D perhaps TRBD2 (5 bases). This CDR3 comprises 12 residues. Trimming shortened V by 3 bases and J by 9 bases, and 12 bases separated the two germline ends. CDR1 is SQVTM and CDR2 is ANQGSEA in the germline V gene. The CDR3 coding sequence is TGCAGCGTTGATAAGGACTTTCGTGAGCAGTTCTTC. Amino acid sequence: CSVDKDFREQFF.

The V call is TRBV14, the J call TRBJ1-3, with D unclear. Germline V gene sequence: CDR1 SGHDN, CDR2 FVKESK. This CDR3 is 19 amino acids long. Trimming stripped 0 bases from V and 0 bases from J, with 18 bases between. The CDR3 protein is CASSQDQVGFVGSGNTIYF. CDR3 sequence (DNA): TGTGCCAGCAGCCAAGATCAGGTCGGCTTCGTTGGCTCTGGAAACACCATATATTTT.

The CDR3: CASSSPRRPDTQYF. In DNA, the CDR3 is TGTGCCAGCAGCTCCCCCAGGAGGCCAGATACGCAGTATTTT. The chain couples TRBV5-4 to TRBJ2-3; TRBD2 might be the D (5 bases). Trimming took off 3 bases at V and 4 bases at J, with 12 bases between the two ends. Germline lookup yields CDR1 SGHNT and CDR2 YYREEE (reference sequence). This CDR3 spans 14 amino acids.

The chain employs TRBV6-6 and TRBJ2-7; 8 positions match TRBD1. Unmatched junction bases numbered 10, after V lost 2 bases and J lost 7 bases. The CDR3 is 15 amino acids. Germline V gives CDR1 MNHNY, CDR2 SVGAGI (reference sequence). CDR3 nucleotides: TGTGCCAGCAGTTACCCCGGACAGGGCCTTTGGGAGCAGTACTTC. Translating gives CASSYPGQGLWEQYF.

This clone was observed a handful of times. This chain connects TRBV6-6 to TRBJ2-7; TRBD2 agrees at 7 bases. CDR3 length: 13 amino acids. V trimming: 7 bases; J trimming: 5 bases; junction bases outside the gene matches: 8. Germline CDR1 MNHNY, CDR2 SVGAGI (reference sequence). As DNA, the CDR3 is TGTGCCAGCACACTCCGCGGGAGTAACGAGCAGTACTTC. This gives the protein CASTLRGSNEQYF.

This chain joins TRBV9 and TRBJ2-3; D is undetermined. The CDR3 is 12 amino acids. The germline gives CDR1 SGDLS, CDR2 YYNGEE. Trimming shortened V by 4 bases and J by 1 base, and 4 bases separated the two germline ends. The CDR3 bases are TGTGCCAGCAGCCAGGGCACAGATACGCAGTATTTT. Translation: CASSQGTDTQYF.

This sequence joins TRBV2 and TRBJ1-4, with 7 bases fitting TRBD1. This CDR3 is 18 amino acids long. Per germline, CDR1 SNHLY and CDR2 FYNNEI. Germline trimming cut 5 bases from V and 4 bases from J; bases unmatched to any gene: 16. The CDR3 loop reads CASSTYAGQPESNEKLFF. CDR3 sequence (DNA): TGTGCCAGCAGTACCTATGCGGGACAGCCCGAAAGTAATGAAAAACTGTTTTTT. The entire variable domain, with the rest obtained from reference TRBV2 and TRBJ1-4, is as follows: EPEVTQTPSHQVTQMGQEVILRCVPISNHLYFYWYRQILGQKVEFLVSFYNNEISEKSEIFDDQFSVERPDGSNFTLKIRSTKLEDSAMYFCASSTYAGQPESNEKLFFGSGTQLSVL.

As to this clone: The junction shows a germline mismatch at one end, possibly a read error. Other DNA sequences of this sample code for an identical CDR3. V is TRBV7-9 and J is TRBJ2-7; 8 nucleotides align to TRBD1. CDR1 is SEHNR, CDR2 FQNEAQ, per germline (reference sequence). The length of the CDR3 is 13 residues. CDR3 region: CSSSLQGAYEQYF. In DNA form, the CDR3 reads TGTTCCAGCAGCTTGCAGGGGGCGTACGAGCAGTACTTC.

The chain joins TRBV30 to TRBJ2-5; TRBD1 might be the D (6 bases). Between the trimmed V and J ends, which lost 4 bases and 2 bases, there was a span of 14 bases. The CDR3 length is 14 residues. Per germline, CDR1 GTSNPN and CDR2 SVGIG (reference sequence). CDR3 amino acids: CAWTATGRQETQYF. The CDR3 DNA follows: TGTGCCTGGACTGCTACAGGGAGACAAGAGACCCAGTACTTC.

CDR3 loop: CASSSPGLTQYF. Written as DNA, the CDR3 is TGTGCCAGCAGTTCGCCGGGACTTACGCAGTATTTT. The chain couples TRBV6-5 to TRBJ2-3; weak D call: TRBD2 (6 bases). This CDR3 has 12 amino acids. The V gene lost 4 bases and the J gene lost 8 bases, with 10 bases spanning the gap. Germline values: CDR1 MNHEY, CDR2 SVGAGI.

In this sample, this clone turned up a few times. V is TRBV5-1 and J is TRBJ2-3; D is perhaps TRBD1 (6 bases). This CDR3 has 16 amino acids. CDR1 is SGHRS and CDR2 is YFSETQ in the germline V gene. The germline V and J ends were trimmed by 7 bases and 2 bases, with 20 bases remaining between them. CDR3 in DNA: TGCGCCAGCCGATTCGCACCGGACAGCGTCACAGATACGCAGTATTTT. Its translation: CASRFAPDSVTDTQYF.

This clone was observed a handful of times. The chain combines TRBV7-2 with TRBJ2-4, with D perhaps matching TRBD1 (7 bases). CDR1 and CDR2 (germline): SGHTA, FQGNSA. Trimming pared 5 bases from V and 8 bases from J, leaving 13 bases between. This CDR3 region has 13 residues. The CDR3 DNA reads TGTGCCAGCAGCGGGCGGGACAGAGACATTCAGTACTTC. Translation: CASSGRDRDIQYF. Complete variable domain (other parts from reference TRBV7-2 and TRBJ2-4): GAGVSQSPSNKVTEKGKDVELRCDPISGHTALYWYRQSLGQGLEFLIYFQGNSAPDKSGLPSDRFSAERTGGSVSTLTIQRTQQEDSAVYLCASSGRDRDIQYFGAGTRLSVL.

The chain has TRBV10-1 and TRBJ2-1, with 7 bases lining up with TRBD2. The CDR3 has 12 amino acids. The V segment lost 10 bases and the J segment 12 bases; nucleotides outside the gene matches: 12. From germline, CDR1 is WNHNN and CDR2 SYGVQD (reference sequence). The CDR3 nucleotides are TGCGCCACCGAGAGTGAGACTAGCACGCAGTTCTTC. This sequence encodes CATESETSTQFF.

The chain carries TRBV5-1 and TRBJ1-6; 7 nucleotides line up with TRBD1. The V segment lost 4 bases and the J segment 0 bases; nucleotides outside the gene matches: 7. Looked up from germline, CDR1 is SGHRS and CDR2 is YFSETQ. CDR3 length equals 17 residues. CDR3 DNA: TGCGCCAGCAGCCGGACAGGATTCAGCTCCTATAATTCACCCCTCCACTTT. Its protein is CASSRTGFSSYNSPLHF. Filled out from reference TRBV5-1 and TRBJ1-6, the complete variable domain reads KAGVTQTPRYLIKTRGQQVTLSCSPISGHRSVSWYQQTPGQGLQFLFEYFSETQRNKGNFPGRFSGRQFSNSRSEMNVSTLELGDSALYLCASSRTGFSSYNSPLHFGNGTRLTVT.

The J gene is TRBJ1-2, the V gene TRBV2; 7 positions match TRBD1. CDR3 size: 18 residues. V gave up 6 bases and J gave up 1 base; unmatched junction bases: 17. In germline, CDR1 is SNHLY, CDR2 FYNNEI. This CDR3 reads CASRPGTALSALNYGYTF. Here the CDR3 DNA reads TGTGCCAGCAGGCCCGGGACAGCCCTATCCGCCCTTAACTATGGCTACACCTTC. The whole variable domain, remainder taken from reference TRBV2 and TRBJ1-2, is EPEVTQTPSHQVTQMGQEVILRCVPISNHLYFYWYRQILGQKVEFLVSFYNNEISEKSEIFDDQFSVERPDGSNFTLKIRSTKLEDSAMYFCASRPGTALSALNYGYTFGSGTRLTVV.

This clone was picked up one time. V gene TRBV27 combines with J gene TRBJ1-2, with D hard to call. This CDR3 contains 13 residues. The germline CDR1 and CDR2 sequences are MNHEY and SMNVEV (reference sequence). V was shortened by 0 bases and J by 2 bases, with 4 bases between the two germline ends. CDR3 sequence: CASSLSVNYGYTF. CDR3 bases: TGTGCCAGCAGTTTATCCGTGAACTATGGCTACACCTTC.

The chain links TRBV4-2 to TRBJ2-7, with a tentative D call TRBD1 (5 bases). The CDR3 extends over 17 amino acids. The germline CDR1 and CDR2 sequences are LGHNA and YNFKEQ. V was clipped by 1 base and J by 2 bases, with 18 bases between them. The DNA of the CDR3 is TGTGCCAGCAGCCAAGGTAATAGGGGCGCGTTGGCCTACGAGCAGTACTTC. Protein sequence: CASSQGNRGALAYEQYF.

J is TRBJ1-2 and V is TRBV6-1; D is possibly TRBD1 (5 bases). Between the trimmed V and J ends, which lost 8 bases and 1 base, there was a span of 11 bases. Germline CDR1 reads MNHNS; CDR2 reads SASEGT. This CDR3 spans 13 amino acids. DNA for the CDR3: TGTGCCAGCTCACAGGCAGATAACTATGGCTACACCTTC. Translated: CASSQADNYGYTF.